The entry below gives a single TCR beta chain sequence along with its context. V gave up 5 bases and J gave up 6 bases, with 13 bases separating them. This CDR3 has 13 amino acids. The sample is drawn from a study of blood T cell repertoires in COVID-19. This table comes from immunoSEQ multiplex PCR, and its TCRdb copy is limited to in-frame clones, with some not included. The data hold roughly 150,000 clones, with 80% to 90% observed a single time. The source of this sequence is a woman between 35 and 50 years old with acute or convalescent COVID-19. The chain carries TRBV12-3 or TRBV12-4 and TRBJ1-1; no firm D call. Sequencing was done on a sample of peripheral blood. The CDR3 DNA sequence: TGTGCCAGCAGTGGGTCGGCAGGTCCTGAAGCTTTCTTT. Its protein is CASSGSAGPEAFF.